Presented here are 7 T cell receptor beta chains from one specimen sequenced in a study of shared clonotypes between healthy human individuals. The table came from immunoSEQ multiplex PCR; TCRdb's copy has only in-frame clones and leaves some out. Among 490,000 or so clones, less than 80% were seen once, and the ten largest hold 10% to 15%. Sequenced sample: PBMCs. The receptors originated from a woman aged 40-49 years in good health. Some clones in this sample may be carry-over from other donors' samples.

Details on this clone: The sample carries other DNA sequences with the same CDR3. V gene TRBV11-2 combines with J gene TRBJ1-1; D gene uncertain. This CDR3 comprises 13 residues. Looked up from germline, CDR1 is SGHAT and CDR2 is FQNNGV. The V end lost 1 base, the J end lost 2 bases, and 5 bases lay between the germline ends. This CDR3 reads CASSLGRNTEAFF. DNA for the CDR3: TGTGCCAGCAGCTTAGGACGAAACACTGAAGCTTTCTTT.

The chain carries TRBV5-1 and TRBJ1-2; D not resolved. Germline V CDR1 and CDR2: SGHRS, YFSETQ. The CDR3 consists of 15 residues. V gave up 0 bases and J gave up 1 base, with 10 bases separating them. The CDR3 DNA reads as TGCGCCAGCAGCTTGGACGCGCGTGTTAACTATGGCTACACCTTC. Protein sequence: CASSLDARVNYGYTF.

V gene TRBV19 combines with J gene TRBJ2-5; TRBD2 matches at 10 bases. Germline-derived CDR1 and CDR2 are LNHDA and SQIVND (reference sequence). The V segment lost 3 bases and the J segment 2 bases; nucleotides outside the gene matches: 3. The CDR3 covers 15 residues. CDR3 nucleotides: TGTGCCAGTAGTATCCTAGCGGGAGTACAAGAGACCCAGTACTTC. This gives the protein CASSILAGVQETQYF.

The J gene is TRBJ2-1, the V gene TRBV29-1; a possible D gene is TRBD2 (5 bases). V lost 5 bases to trimming and J lost 12 bases, with 17 bases between them. CDR1 is SQVTM, CDR2 ANQGSEA, per germline. The CDR3 contains 12 residues. The CDR3, as DNA: TGCAGCGTTCTACCCGACGAAGGACTGCAGTTCTTC. Protein: CSVLPDEGLQFF.

The chain is built from TRBV7-9 and TRBJ2-7; D may match TRBD1 or TRBD2 (5 bases each). The CDR3 sequence is 13 residues long. The V end was cut by 7 bases, the J end by 0 bases, with 10 bases between. Germline V gene sequence: CDR1 SEHNR, CDR2 FQNEAQ (reference sequence). CDR3 sequence: CASTGASSYEQYF. The CDR3 nucleotides read TGTGCCAGCACCGGGGCCTCCTCCTACGAGCAGTACTTC.

The CDR3 DNA follows: TGTGCCAGTTGTACTAGCATTGCCGGGGAGCTGTTTTTT. Amino acid sequence: CASCTSIAGELFF. The V and J genes are TRBV28 and TRBJ2-2; the D gene is possibly TRBD2 (6 bases). Germline CDR1 is MDHEN and CDR2 is SYDVKM. V shed 9 bases and J shed 6 bases, with 14 bases lying between them. This CDR3 is 13 amino acids long.

This clone was observed once. This chain uses TRBV19 with TRBJ2-3, with TRBD2 matching over 15 bases. The CDR3 is made up of 19 amino acids. With 3 bases clipped from V and 0 bases from J, the junction kept 7 bases outside the gene matches. Germline CDR1 and CDR2: LNHDA and SQIVND (reference sequence). The CDR3 DNA is TGTGCCAGTAGTATGGTTGGACTAGCGGGAGGGCGAAGCACAGATACGCAGTATTTT. It encodes CASSMVGLAGGRSTDTQYF.